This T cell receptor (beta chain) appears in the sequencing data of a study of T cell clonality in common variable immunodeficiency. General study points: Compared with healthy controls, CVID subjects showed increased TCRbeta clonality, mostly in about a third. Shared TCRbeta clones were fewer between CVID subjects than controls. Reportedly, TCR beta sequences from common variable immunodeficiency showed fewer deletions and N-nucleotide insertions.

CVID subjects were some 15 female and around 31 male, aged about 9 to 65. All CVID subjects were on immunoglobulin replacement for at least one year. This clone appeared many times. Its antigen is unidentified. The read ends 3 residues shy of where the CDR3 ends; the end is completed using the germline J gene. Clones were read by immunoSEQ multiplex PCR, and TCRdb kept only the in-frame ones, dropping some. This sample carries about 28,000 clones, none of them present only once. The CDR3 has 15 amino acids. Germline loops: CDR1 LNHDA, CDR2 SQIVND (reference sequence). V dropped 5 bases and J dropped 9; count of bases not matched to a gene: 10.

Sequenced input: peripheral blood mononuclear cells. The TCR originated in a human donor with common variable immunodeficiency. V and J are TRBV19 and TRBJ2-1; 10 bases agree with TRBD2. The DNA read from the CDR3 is TGTGCCAGTAGTCCGCTAGCGGGAGAAGGGAGTGAG. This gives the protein CASSPLAGEGSE. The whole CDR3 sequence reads CASSPLAGEGSEQFF.